This entry is about one TCR beta chain. Its antigen is undetermined. This CDR3 is built from 15 residues. Per germline, CDR1 SGHTA and CDR2 FQGNSA. The ends were cut back, 6 bases at V and 3 bases at J, with 17 bases in the middle. Both TRBC1 and TRBC2 were covered by a beta constant-region primer of two equimolar oligonucleotides. One entry per CDR3 protein results from TCRdb running MiXCR on the UMI-ligation and nested PCR reads. The data hold 150,000 or so distinct CDR3 sequences, with 15% to 20% observed a single time. This record belongs to a study of naive and memory T cell subsets. Findings and caveats of the study: Gini index rose across naive, CM, EM and EMRA in CD4 and CD8.

Four subsets defined by CD45RA and CD27 were sorted after CD3, CD4, CD8 and live/dead staining. Sequencing was done on a sample of naive CD4+ T cells from blood. The clonotype originates from a human donor in good health. This sequence joins TRBV7-2 and TRBJ2-5; the D call may be TRBD1 or TRBD2 (8 bases each). The CDR3 DNA sequence: TGTGCCAGCAGGGTCAGGGGGCGGGAGGAAGAGACCCAGTACTTC. Translated, it gives CASRVRGREEETQYF.